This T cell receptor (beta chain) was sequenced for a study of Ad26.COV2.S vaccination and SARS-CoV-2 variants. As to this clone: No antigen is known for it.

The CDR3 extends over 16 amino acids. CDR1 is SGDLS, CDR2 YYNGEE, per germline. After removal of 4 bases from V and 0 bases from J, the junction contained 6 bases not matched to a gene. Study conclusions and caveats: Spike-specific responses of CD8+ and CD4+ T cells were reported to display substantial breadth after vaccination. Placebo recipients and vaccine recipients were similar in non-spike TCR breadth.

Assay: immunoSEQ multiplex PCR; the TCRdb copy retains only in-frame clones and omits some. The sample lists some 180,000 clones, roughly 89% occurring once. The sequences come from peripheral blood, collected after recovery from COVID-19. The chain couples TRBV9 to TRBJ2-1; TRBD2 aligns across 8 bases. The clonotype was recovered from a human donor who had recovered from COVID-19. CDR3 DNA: TGTGCCAGCAGCCCCTCTAGCGGGCGCTCCTACAATGAGCAGTTCTTC. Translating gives CASSPSSGRSYNEQFF.